This TCR beta chain was recorded in a study of T-cell memory formation after mild COVID-19. Study-wide findings and caveats: Clones contracting across day 15 to 85 had a balanced CD4/CD8 profile; later expanding clones leaned CD4+. Clones that contracted clustered mainly in CM and EM if CD4+ and in EMRA if CD8+.

This clonotype was seen only a few times. The target antigen is unknown. V was pared by 3 bases and J by 3 bases, with 5 bases between. This CDR3 spans 12 amino acids. Germline V lookup: CDR1 SGHDT, CDR2 YYEEEE. From 5'RACE with constant-segment primers came TCR alpha and TCR beta cDNA libraries that carried sample barcodes and UMIs. TCRdb re-called the 5' RACE reads through MiXCR, storing one row per CDR3 protein. Here the sample spans roughly 150,000 distinct CDR3 sequences, approximately 13% being singletons. This sequence was found in a man younger than 35 who had mild COVID-19 (a few samples of this study predate the infection). Cell type and time point are not known. This sequence joins TRBV5-6 and TRBJ2-3; no definite D call. The sequenced sample consisted of PBMCs or a T cell subset sorted from them (not recorded which). CDR3 coding DNA: TGTGCCAGCAGCTGGGGAACAGATACGCAGTATTTT. Amino acids: CASSWGTDTQYF.